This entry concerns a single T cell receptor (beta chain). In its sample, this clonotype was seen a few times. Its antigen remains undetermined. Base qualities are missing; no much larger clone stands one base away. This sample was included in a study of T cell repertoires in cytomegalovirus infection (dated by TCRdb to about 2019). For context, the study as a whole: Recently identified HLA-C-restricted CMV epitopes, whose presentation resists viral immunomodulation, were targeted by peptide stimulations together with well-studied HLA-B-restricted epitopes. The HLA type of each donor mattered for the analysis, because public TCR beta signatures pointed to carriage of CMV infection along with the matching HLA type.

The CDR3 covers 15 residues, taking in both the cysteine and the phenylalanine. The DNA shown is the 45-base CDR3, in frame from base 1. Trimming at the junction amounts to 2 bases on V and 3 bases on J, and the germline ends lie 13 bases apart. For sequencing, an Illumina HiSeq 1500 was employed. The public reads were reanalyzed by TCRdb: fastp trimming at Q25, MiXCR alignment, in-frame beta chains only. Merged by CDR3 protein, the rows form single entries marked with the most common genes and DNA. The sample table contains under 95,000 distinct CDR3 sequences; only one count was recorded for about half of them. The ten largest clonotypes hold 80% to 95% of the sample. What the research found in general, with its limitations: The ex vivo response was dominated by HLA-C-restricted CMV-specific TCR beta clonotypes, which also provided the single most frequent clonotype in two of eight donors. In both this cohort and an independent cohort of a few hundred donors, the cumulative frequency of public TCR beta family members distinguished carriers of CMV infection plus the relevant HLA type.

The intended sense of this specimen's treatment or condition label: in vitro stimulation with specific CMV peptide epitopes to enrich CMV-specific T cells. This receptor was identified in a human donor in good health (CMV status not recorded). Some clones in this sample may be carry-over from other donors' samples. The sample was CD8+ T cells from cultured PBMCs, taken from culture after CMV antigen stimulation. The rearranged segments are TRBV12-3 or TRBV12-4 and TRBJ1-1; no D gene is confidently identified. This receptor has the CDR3 CASSLTGSGDTEAFF. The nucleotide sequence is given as TGTGCCAGCAGTTTAACTGGCAGCGGGGACACTGAAGCTTTCTTT.